This T cell receptor (beta chain) was recorded in a study of shared clonotypes between healthy human individuals. General study findings and limits: Sharing across four donors was seen in around 5.1% of naive CD4 clonotypes. Genetic and exposure-history diversity was limited by the small donor number. A generally larger estimated richness was seen in naive subsets than in memory subsets.

CD4+ cell separation produced CD45RA+ naive and CD45RA-negative memory subsets. A note on this clone: The antigen is not known.

The CDR3 has 15 amino acids. The V segment lost 4 bases and the J segment 8 bases; nucleotides outside the gene matches: 10. Germline V gene lookup returns CDR1 SGHRS and CDR2 YFSETQ. Sequenced by immunoSEQ multiplex PCR; TCRdb stores in-frame clones only, minus some. The sample has some 1,100,000 clones, about 80% seen once. The sequencing sample was made of memory CD4+ T cells from PBMCs. Subset defined: CD45RA-negative fraction. The chain is built from TRBV5-1 and TRBJ2-3, with 10 bases that match TRBD2. The TCR was taken from a man aged 18 to 30 in good health. Some clones in this sample may be carry-over from other donors' samples. Here the CDR3 reads CASSLLAGDGSTQYF. The CDR3 region has the DNA TGCGCCAGCAGCCTTCTAGCGGGAGACGGTAGTACGCAGTATTTT.